Listed below are T cell receptor beta chains from one sample, sequenced in a study of blood T cell repertoires in COVID-19. Generated by immunoSEQ multiplex PCR, the TCRdb table keeps only in-frame clones and is missing some. Of under 250,000 clones in the sample, about 91% were seen once. Sequenced sample: PBMCs or T cells enriched from blood (not recorded which). Receptors originate from a woman under 40 with acute COVID-19. Both conserved end residues are part of each CDR3. D genes are given only for firm matches. Size tells how often a clone was seen (once, few, many) or the class of an expanded clone, and some rows leave it out.

d_gene: TRBD1; j_gene: TRBJ1-3; v_gene: TRBV5-5; abundance: few; CDR3aa: CASSLVGQGYGNTIYF; CDR3nt: TGTGCCAGCAGCTTGGTCGGACAGGGGTACGGAAACACCATATATTTT
d_gene: .; j_gene: TRBJ1-1; v_gene: TRBV29-1; abundance: few; CDR3aa: CSVEEGGEAFF; CDR3nt: TGCAGCGTTGAGGAGGGAGGTGAAGCTTTCTTT
d_gene: TRBD2; j_gene: TRBJ2-7; v_gene: TRBV5-6; abundance: .; CDR3aa: CASSWTSNEQYF; CDR3nt: TGTGCCAGCAGCTGGACTAGCAACGAGCAGTACTTC
d_gene: TRBD1; j_gene: TRBJ1-2; v_gene: TRBV19; abundance: .; CDR3aa: CASSIGDSTNYGYTF; CDR3nt: TGTGCCAGTAGTATAGGGGACAGCACGAACTATGGCTACACCTTC
d_gene: TRBD1; j_gene: TRBJ2-1; v_gene: TRBV5-1; abundance: .; CDR3aa: CASSLLHSGTDINNEQFF; CDR3nt: TGCGCCAGCAGCTTGTTACACTCCGGGACAGATATAAACAATGAGCAGTTCTTC
d_gene: .; j_gene: TRBJ1-5; v_gene: TRBV30; abundance: .; CDR3aa: CAWSLDNSQPQHF; CDR3nt: TGTGCCTGGAGTTTGGACAATAGTCAGCCCCAGCATTTT
d_gene: TRBD1; j_gene: TRBJ1-6; v_gene: TRBV7-9; abundance: .; CDR3aa: CASSRTGEESPLHF; CDR3nt: TGTGCCAGCAGCCGCACAGGGGAGGAGTCACCCCTCCACTTT
d_gene: .; j_gene: TRBJ1-1; v_gene: TRBV7-2; abundance: .; CDR3aa: CASNDNRNTEAFF; CDR3nt: TGTGCCAGCAACGATAACAGGAACACTGAAGCTTTCTTT
d_gene: .; j_gene: TRBJ2-5; v_gene: TRBV2; abundance: .; CDR3aa: CASSYAGIKRETQYF; CDR3nt: TGTGCCAGCAGTTACGCCGGGATCAAGAGGGAGACCCAGTACTTC
d_gene: TRBD1; j_gene: TRBJ2-2; v_gene: TRBV5-4; abundance: few; CDR3aa: CASSFADREAGELFF; CDR3nt: TGTGCCAGCAGCTTCGCGGACAGGGAGGCCGGGGAGCTGTTTTTT
d_gene: .; j_gene: TRBJ1-1; v_gene: TRBV29-1; abundance: .; CDR3aa: CSVEGPRAGTEAFF; CDR3nt: TGCAGCGTTGAAGGTCCCAGGGCTGGGACTGAAGCTTTCTTT
d_gene: .; j_gene: TRBJ2-2; v_gene: TRBV5-1; abundance: .; CDR3aa: CASSPPGGTGELFF; CDR3nt: TGCGCCAGCAGCCCCCCCGGCGGAACCGGGGAGCTGTTTTTT
d_gene: .; j_gene: TRBJ1-4; v_gene: TRBV5-1; abundance: .; CDR3aa: CASSSLGPGEGGEKLFF; CDR3nt: TGCGCCAGCAGCTCGTTGGGGCCAGGGGAAGGAGGTGAAAAACTGTTTTTT
d_gene: TRBD1; j_gene: TRBJ2-7; v_gene: TRBV6-2/TRBV6-3; abundance: .; CDR3aa: CASRYRTGFKAYEQYF; CDR3nt: TGTGCCAGCAGATACCGGACAGGATTCAAGGCCTACGAGCAGTACTTC
d_gene: .; j_gene: TRBJ2-5; v_gene: TRBV19; abundance: .; CDR3aa: CASSIDGDRRETQYF; CDR3nt: TGTGCCAGTAGTATAGATGGAGACAGGAGAGAGACCCAGTACTTC
d_gene: TRBD1; j_gene: TRBJ2-1; v_gene: TRBV5-4; abundance: .; CDR3aa: CASSFSGTGKYNEQFF; CDR3nt: TGTGCCAGCAGCTTTTCCGGGACAGGGAAATACAATGAGCAGTTCTTC
d_gene: .; j_gene: TRBJ1-1; v_gene: TRBV21-1; abundance: .; CDR3aa: CASSKGGQGFRTEAFF; CDR3nt: TGTGCCAGCAGCAAAGGGGGACAGGGATTTAGGACTGAAGCTTTCTTT
d_gene: TRBD2; j_gene: TRBJ2-2; v_gene: TRBV14; abundance: .; CDR3aa: CASSQVPLTSGGNTGELFF; CDR3nt: TGTGCCAGCAGCCAAGTTCCCCTAACTAGCGGGGGGAACACCGGGGAGCTGTTTTTT
d_gene: TRBD1; j_gene: TRBJ1-4; v_gene: TRBV19; abundance: .; CDR3aa: CASTSRRGQLEKLFF; CDR3nt: TGTGCCAGTACCTCGCGCAGGGGACAGCTGGAAAAACTGTTTTTT
d_gene: .; j_gene: TRBJ1-1; v_gene: TRBV7-6; abundance: .; CDR3aa: CASSLGGGFTEAFF; CDR3nt: TGTGCCAGCAGCTTAGGCGGGGGCTTCACTGAAGCTTTCTTT
d_gene: .; j_gene: TRBJ1-1; v_gene: TRBV4-1; abundance: .; CDR3aa: CASSQDPRGNTEAFF; CDR3nt: TGCGCCAGCAGCCAAGACCCTCGGGGGAACACTGAAGCTTTCTTT
d_gene: .; j_gene: TRBJ2-2; v_gene: TRBV7-2; abundance: .; CDR3aa: CASSFGEAGELFF; CDR3nt: TGTGCCAGCAGCTTCGGGGAGGCCGGGGAGCTGTTTTTT
d_gene: .; j_gene: TRBJ2-3; v_gene: TRBV7-9; abundance: .; CDR3aa: CASIQQGVGTDTQYF; CDR3nt: TGTGCCAGCATCCAACAGGGTGTCGGCACAGATACGCAGTATTTT
d_gene: TRBD2; j_gene: TRBJ2-1; v_gene: TRBV4-1; abundance: .; CDR3aa: CASSQDRLWGGGNEQFF; CDR3nt: TGCGCCAGCAGCCAAGATCGGCTTTGGGGCGGGGGCAATGAGCAGTTCTTC
d_gene: .; j_gene: TRBJ2-7; v_gene: TRBV6-5; abundance: .; CDR3aa: CASSYGPGHFYEQYF; CDR3nt: TGTGCCAGCAGTTATGGACCGGGACATTTTTACGAGCAGTACTTC
d_gene: .; j_gene: TRBJ2-6; v_gene: TRBV4-1; abundance: .; CDR3aa: CASSQDAGRGANVLTF; CDR3nt: TGCGCCAGCAGCCAAGACGCTGGGAGAGGGGCCAACGTCCTGACTTTC
d_gene: .; j_gene: TRBJ1-5; v_gene: TRBV10-3; abundance: .; CDR3aa: CAISESMGEGQPQHF; CDR3nt: TGTGCCATCAGTGAGTCTATGGGAGAAGGGCAGCCCCAGCATTTT
d_gene: .; j_gene: TRBJ1-4; v_gene: TRBV5-1; abundance: .; CDR3aa: CASSIHAATNEKLFF; CDR3nt: TGCGCCAGCAGCATACACGCCGCAACTAATGAAAAACTGTTTTTT
d_gene: .; j_gene: TRBJ2-5; v_gene: TRBV7-9; abundance: .; CDR3aa: CASSFGEETQYF; CDR3nt: TGTGCCAGCAGCTTCGGTGAAGAGACCCAGTACTTC
d_gene: .; j_gene: TRBJ2-1; v_gene: TRBV4-1; abundance: .; CDR3aa: CASSGGTHNEQFF; CDR3nt: TGCGCCAGCAGCGGGGGGACTCACAATGAGCAGTTCTTC
d_gene: TRBD1; j_gene: TRBJ2-5; v_gene: TRBV6-1; abundance: .; CDR3aa: CASSAWADRGHQETQYF; CDR3nt: TGTGCCAGCAGTGCCTGGGCGGACAGGGGGCATCAAGAGACCCAGTACTTC
d_gene: .; j_gene: TRBJ2-7; v_gene: TRBV15; abundance: .; CDR3aa: CATSRDILGDFLAYEQYF; CDR3nt: TGTGCCACCAGCAGAGATATCCTAGGGGACTTCCTAGCCTACGAGCAGTACTTC
d_gene: .; j_gene: TRBJ2-2; v_gene: TRBV5-4; abundance: .; CDR3aa: CASSFDISGELFF; CDR3nt: TGTGCCAGCAGTTTCGACATCTCCGGGGAGCTGTTTTTT
d_gene: .; j_gene: TRBJ1-2; v_gene: TRBV19; abundance: .; CDR3aa: CASSITTRFSGGDGYGYTF; CDR3nt: TGTGCCAGTAGTATTACGACGCGGTTTTCCGGCGGGGATGGTTATGGCTACACCTTC
d_gene: TRBD1; j_gene: TRBJ1-1; v_gene: TRBV5-4; abundance: .; CDR3aa: CASRLTGGHAEAFF; CDR3nt: TGTGCCAGCAGACTGACAGGGGGGCACGCTGAAGCTTTCTTT
d_gene: TRBD1; j_gene: TRBJ1-1; v_gene: TRBV19; abundance: .; CDR3aa: CASSISGGWTEAFF; CDR3nt: TGTGCCAGTAGTATATCAGGGGGATGGACTGAAGCTTTCTTT
d_gene: TRBD1; j_gene: TRBJ2-2; v_gene: TRBV5-1; abundance: once; CDR3aa: CASRSGQGNTGELFF; CDR3nt: TGCGCCAGCAGATCCGGACAGGGCAACACCGGGGAGCTGTTTTTT
d_gene: TRBD1; j_gene: TRBJ2-5; v_gene: TRBV7-9; abundance: .; CDR3aa: CASSLSGQGLYETQYF; CDR3nt: TGTGCCAGCAGCCTGAGCGGACAGGGGCTTTATGAGACCCAGTACTTC
d_gene: TRBD2; j_gene: TRBJ2-5; v_gene: TRBV7-8; abundance: .; CDR3aa: CASSLSTSGGEETQYF; CDR3nt: TGTGCCAGCAGCTTATCCACTAGCGGGGGGGAAGAGACCCAGTACTTC
d_gene: .; j_gene: TRBJ1-1; v_gene: TRBV30; abundance: .; CDR3aa: CAWNIKNTEAFF; CDR3nt: TGTGCCTGGAACATAAAGAACACTGAAGCTTTCTTT
d_gene: TRBD1; j_gene: TRBJ1-1; v_gene: TRBV18; abundance: once; CDR3aa: CASSPPRGQGFTEAFF; CDR3nt: TGTGCCAGCTCACCACCTAGGGGACAGGGGTTTACTGAAGCTTTCTTT
d_gene: TRBD1; j_gene: TRBJ1-2; v_gene: TRBV7-7; abundance: few; CDR3aa: CASSSGPRQGRINYGYTF; CDR3nt: TGTGCTAGCAGCTCCGGACCCAGACAGGGTCGTATTAACTATGGCTACACCTTC
d_gene: TRBD1; j_gene: TRBJ2-7; v_gene: TRBV20-1; abundance: .; CDR3aa: CSARRGPEQYF; CDR3nt: TGCAGTGCTAGGAGGGGGCCCGAGCAGTACTTC
d_gene: .; j_gene: TRBJ2-3; v_gene: TRBV7-6; abundance: .; CDR3aa: CASRGGAADTQYF; CDR3nt: TGTGCCAGCAGGGGGGGGGCCGCAGATACGCAGTATTTT
d_gene: .; j_gene: TRBJ2-1; v_gene: TRBV9; abundance: .; CDR3aa: CASSVGGGPHNEQFF; CDR3nt: TGTGCCAGCAGCGTAGGAGGGGGTCCTCACAATGAGCAGTTCTTC
d_gene: TRBD2; j_gene: TRBJ2-7; v_gene: TRBV7-9; abundance: .; CDR3aa: CASSYREGGTYEQYF; CDR3nt: TGTGCCAGCAGCTACCGGGAGGGGGGTACTTACGAGCAGTACTTC
d_gene: .; j_gene: TRBJ2-7; v_gene: TRBV10-3; abundance: .; CDR3aa: CAISESEGSLPHYEQYF; CDR3nt: TGTGCCATCAGTGAGTCGGAGGGGTCCCTACCCCACTACGAGCAGTACTTC